The 32 T cell receptor beta chains in this list originate from one sample, sequenced in a study of CD8 T cells in ankylosing spondylitis. TCRdb re-analysed the 5' RACE reads in MiXCR, keeping a single row per CDR3 protein. The sample lists hundreds of thousands of distinct CDR3 sequences, under 12% occurring once. Sequencing was done on a sample of blood, either unsorted or a sorted T cell fraction (not recorded which). The origin of the receptors is a male donor with ankylosing spondylitis or in good health (not recorded which).

The J gene is TRBJ1-5, the V gene TRBV20-1; D is unclear. Germline V CDR1 and CDR2: DFQATT, SNEGSKA (reference sequence). V lost 3 bases and J lost 6, with 12 bases in between. CDR3 length equals 13 residues. CDR3 in DNA: TGCAGTGCTAGTATCCCGGGCTCTCAGCCCCAGCATTTT. Protein: CSASIPGSQPQHF.

This clonotype has at least ten counts. The V and J genes are TRBV2 and TRBJ2-1, with D possibly being TRBD1 or TRBD2 (5 bases each). The CDR3 length is 16 residues. V was cut by 5 bases and J by 4 bases, with 18 bases left in between. Looked up from germline, CDR1 is SNHLY and CDR2 is FYNNEI. The CDR3 here is CASSSSTGDRYNEQFF. The DNA of the CDR3 is TGTGCCAGCAGTTCATCTACCGGGGACCGATACAATGAGCAGTTCTTC.

This clonotype was counted only a few times. The chain has TRBV14 and TRBJ2-5; D call uncertain. Deletions cut 0 bases from V and 3 bases from J, with 8 bases between. The germline CDR1 and CDR2 sequences are SGHDN and FVKESK. CDR3 length: 14 amino acids. Here the CDR3 DNA reads TGTGCCAGCAGCCAAGAGAACTCCGAAGAGACCCAGTACTTC. Encoded protein: CASSQENSEETQYF.

The chain links TRBV19 to TRBJ1-1; 7 bases line up with TRBD1. With 4 bases clipped from V and 4 bases from J, the junction kept 9 bases outside the gene matches. Germline CDR1 and CDR2: LNHDA and SQIVND (reference sequence). This CDR3 is 15 amino acids long. The CDR3 DNA sequence: TGTGCCAGTAGTAGGAGACAGGGAGGGGCCACTGAAGCTTTCTTT. This sequence encodes CASSRRQGGATEAFF. The full variable domain, in which reference TRBV19 and TRBJ1-1 provide the parts outside the CDR3, is DGGITQSPKYLFRKEGQNVTLSCEQNLNHDAMYWYRQDPGQGLRLIYYSQIVNDFQKGDIAEGYSVSREKKESFPLTVTSAQKNPTAFYLCASSRRQGGATEAFFGQGTRLTVV.

V gene TRBV7-9 combines with J gene TRBJ2-3; TRBD2 matches at 12 bases. Trimming at V came to 5 bases and at J to 2 bases, leaving 8 bases not matched to a gene. The CDR3 consists of 17 residues. CDR1 is SEHNR and CDR2 is FQNEAQ in the germline V gene (reference sequence). In DNA, the CDR3 is TGTGCCAGCAGCAAACCAGGACTAGCGGGACACACAGATACGCAGTATTTT. It yields the protein CASSKPGLAGHTDTQYF.

This clonotype came up a few times. The chain couples TRBV7-3 to TRBJ1-1, with 9 nucleotides matching TRBD1. From germline, CDR1 is SGHTA and CDR2 FQGTGA. The CDR3 has 14 amino acids. With V trimmed by 4 bases and J by 4 bases, 4 bases remained unmatched. The CDR3 nucleotides read TGTGCCAGCAGCTCGCTGACAGGGGGCACTGAAGCTTTCTTT. Its translation: CASSSLTGGTEAFF.

This chain connects TRBV11-3 to TRBJ2-1; 10 positions match TRBD2. This CDR3 is built from 16 residues. The germline V gene encodes CDR1 SGHNT and CDR2 YENEEA. The ends lost 5 bases at V and 4 bases at J; junction bases unmatched: 8. The CDR3, as DNA: TGTGCCAGCAGCCCCTCCCCTAGCGGGGGATACAATGAGCAGTTCTTC. As protein: CASSPSPSGGYNEQFF.

This clonotype was observed a handful of times. The chain joins TRBV7-2 to TRBJ2-5; no firm D call. The V gene lost 1 base and the J gene lost 2 bases, with 11 bases spanning the gap. In germline, CDR1 is SGHTA, CDR2 FQGNSA. This CDR3 contains 15 residues. CDR3 in DNA: TGTGCCAGCAGCTTAGGCCTTTGGGATCAAGAGACCCAGTACTTC. Protein product: CASSLGLWDQETQYF. The full variable domain, rest sourced from reference TRBV7-2 and TRBJ2-5, is GAGVSQSPSNKVTEKGKDVELRCDPISGHTALYWYRQSLGQGLEFLIYFQGNSAPDKSGLPSDRFSAERTGGSVSTLTIQRTQQEDSAVYLCASSLGLWDQETQYFGPGTRLLVL.

The genes are TRBV7-2 and TRBJ2-5, with 8 bases identical to TRBD2. The V gene's germline CDR1 is SGHTA and CDR2 FQGNSA. CDR3 size: 15 residues. V shed 2 bases, J shed 5 bases, and the junction held 7 bases outside the gene matches. The CDR3 is CASSLPPGGVETQYF. The DNA for the CDR3 is TGTGCCAGCAGCTTACCTCCCGGGGGGGTGGAGACCCAGTACTTC.

V gene TRBV27 combines with J gene TRBJ2-1; TRBD1 agrees at 7 bases. With 4 bases clipped from V and 10 bases from J, the junction kept 16 bases outside the gene matches. Looked up from germline, CDR1 is MNHEY and CDR2 is SMNVEV (reference sequence). The CDR3 length is 16 residues. The CDR3 DNA reads as TGTGCCAGCAGTTCCAACACCCAGGGACAGCAATTAGAGCAGTTCTTC. It encodes CASSSNTQGQQLEQFF.

In this sample, this clonotype turned up many times. The V call is TRBV11-2, the J call TRBJ2-1; possible D gene TRBD1, 5 bases. CDR3 length: 12 amino acids. Per the germline V gene, CDR1 is SGHAT and CDR2 is FQNNGV. The V gene lost 3 bases and the J gene lost 6 bases, with 6 bases spanning the gap. The CDR3 sequence: CASSFDSNEQFF. Here the CDR3 DNA reads TGTGCCAGCAGCTTCGACAGCAATGAGCAGTTCTTC.

J is TRBJ2-5 and V is TRBV5-4; perhaps D is TRBD1 or TRBD2 (6 bases each). Germline values: CDR1 SGHNT, CDR2 YYREEE (reference sequence). Trimming stripped 5 bases from V and 5 bases from J, with 13 bases between. The CDR3 covers 13 residues. CDR3 DNA sequence: TGTGCCAGCAGGAAGGGGGGCTTTGAGACCCAGTACTTC. Protein: CASRKGGFETQYF.

The J gene is TRBJ2-7, the V gene TRBV11-1; 7 bases map to TRBD1. The length of the CDR3 is 14 residues. V lost 3 bases, J lost 3 bases, and 5 bases stayed unmatched. Per the germline V gene, CDR1 is SGHAT and CDR2 is FQDESV (reference sequence). The CDR3 reads CASSLWDRGYEQYF. In nucleotides, the CDR3 is TGTGCCAGCAGCTTGTGGGACAGAGGCTACGAGCAGTACTTC.

This clonotype was seen at least ten times. The J gene is TRBJ1-4, the V gene TRBV5-6; unclear D gene. Germline CDR1 SGHDT, CDR2 YYEEEE. CDR3 length: 15 residues. V was cut by 1 base and J by 4 bases, with 11 bases left in between. The CDR3 coding sequence is TGTGCCAGCAGCTTGCTTGTTGGAAATAATGAAAAACTGTTTTTT. Translating it yields CASSLLVGNNEKLFF. The full variable domain, with the rest looked up from reference TRBV5-6 and TRBJ1-4, is DAGVTQSPTHLIKTRGQQVTLRCSPKSGHDTVSWYQQALGQGPQFIFQYYEEEERQRGNFPDRFSGHQFPNYSSELNVNALLLGDSALYLCASSLLVGNNEKLFFGSGTQLSVL.

There are many counts of this clonotype. This chain joins TRBV5-1 and TRBJ2-2; D is perhaps TRBD1 or TRBD2 (6 bases each). Deletions cut 6 bases from V and 5 bases from J, with 17 bases between. The CDR3 has 15 amino acids. CDR1 is SGHRS and CDR2 is YFSETQ in the germline V gene. In DNA, the CDR3 is TGCGCCAGCACCATCTGGGGGGCTGGTACCGGGGAGCTGTTTTTT. Translating it yields CASTIWGAGTGELFF.

In this sample, this clonotype turned up many times. CDR3 coding DNA: TGTGCCAGCACGACCCGGCCCGGGGAGCTGTTTTTT. Its translation is CASTTRPGELFF. The J gene is TRBJ2-2, the V gene TRBV28; D gene ambiguous. The CDR3 has 12 amino acids. V dropped 7 bases and J dropped 6 bases, with 9 bases sitting between them. The germline V gene has CDR1 MDHEN and CDR2 SYDVKM.

This clonotype came up many times. The CDR3 loop reads CAWSADNPSGGYNEQFF. The CDR3 nucleotides are TGTGCCTGGAGTGCTGATAACCCTAGCGGGGGGTACAATGAGCAGTTCTTC. J is TRBJ2-1 and V is TRBV30, with TRBD2 matching over 11 bases. V lost 1 base and J lost 4; bases outside the gene matches: 9. The germline CDR1 and CDR2 sequences are GTSNPN and SVGIG (reference sequence). The CDR3 has 17 amino acids.

This CDR3 is CASSFQRNYGYTF. In DNA, the CDR3 is TGTGCCAGCAGCTTTCAGAGAAACTATGGCTACACCTTC. V and J are TRBV5-6 and TRBJ1-2; D call uncertain. V gave up 2 bases and J gave up 2 bases, with 7 bases separating them. This CDR3 is 13 amino acids long. The germline V gene has CDR1 SGHDT and CDR2 YYEEEE.

This clonotype has ten or more counts. The genes are TRBV12-3 or TRBV12-4 and TRBJ1-1, with TRBD1 matching 7 bases. The CDR3 sequence is 15 residues long. Germline trimming cut 7 bases from V and 0 bases from J; bases unmatched to any gene: 8. The CDR3 loop is CASILRQGVNTEAFF. The CDR3 DNA sequence: TGTGCCAGCATTCTCCGACAGGGCGTGAACACTGAAGCTTTCTTT.

Details on this clonotype: A single base separates this from a much larger clone, so it may be a read error. The chain joins TRBV7-9 to TRBJ1-1; D gene uncertain. From germline, CDR1 is SEHNR and CDR2 FQNEAQ (reference sequence). The CDR3 has 14 amino acids. The CDR3 coding sequence is TGTGTCAGCAGCTTCGACGGACCTAACACTGAAGCTTTCTTT. Translation gives CVSSFDGPNTEAFF. The full variable domain, in which reference TRBV7-9 and TRBJ1-1 provide the parts outside the CDR3, is DTGVSQNPRHKITKRGQNVTFRCDPISEHNRLYWYRQTLGQGPEFLTYFQNEAQLEKSRLLSDRFSAERPKGSFSTLEIQRTEQGDSAMYLCVSSFDGPNTEAFFGQGTRLTVV.

The gene calls are TRBV20-1 and TRBJ2-3, with D tentatively TRBD2 (5 bases). V gave up 7 bases and J gave up 0 bases, with 17 bases separating them. Germline V lookup: CDR1 DFQATT, CDR2 SNEGSKA (reference sequence). This CDR3 comprises 15 residues. CDR3 DNA: TGCAGTGGTACCAGAGATCCGGGGAGCACAGATACGCAGTATTTT. This encodes CSGTRDPGSTDTQYF.

Ten or more counts support this clonotype. The rearrangement uses TRBV20-1 and TRBJ1-5; TRBD1 aligns across 7 bases. Germline assignment: CDR1 DFQATT and CDR2 SNEGSKA (reference sequence). This CDR3 has 12 residues. CDR3 region: CSATTGNQPQHF. CDR3 sequence (DNA): TGCAGCGCAACGACAGGGAATCAGCCCCAGCATTTT.

This clonotype was recorded many times. The genes are TRBV29-1 and TRBJ2-1; D remains ambiguous. Germline V gene lookup returns CDR1 SQVTM and CDR2 ANQGSEA. The CDR3 sequence is 12 residues long. With 4 bases removed from V and 1 base from J, the gap between germline ends came to 5 bases. The CDR3 DNA reads as TGCAGCGTTGGGATTTCCTACAATGAGCAGTTCTTC. Amino acid sequence: CSVGISYNEQFF.

This sequence joins TRBV13 and TRBJ2-7; maybe TRBD1 (6 bases). Germline CDR1 and CDR2: PRHDT and FYEKMQ (reference sequence). The CDR3 contains 13 residues. Trimming cost V 2 bases and J 3 bases, with 8 bases left between them. CDR3 protein: CASSLKQGYEQYF. Written as DNA, the CDR3 is TGTGCCAGCAGCTTAAAACAGGGCTACGAGCAGTACTTC.

The genes are TRBV27 and TRBJ2-5, with D unresolved. From germline, CDR1 is MNHEY and CDR2 SMNVEV (reference sequence). The germline V and J ends were trimmed by 3 bases and 1 base, with 3 bases remaining between them. This CDR3 is 12 amino acids long. The CDR3 DNA reads as TGTGCCAGCAGTTTTCCCCAAGAGACCCAGTACTTC. Encoded protein: CASSFPQETQYF.

This clonotype was recorded at least ten times. V usage is TRBV7-6 and J usage is TRBJ1-6; tentatively, D is TRBD1 (6 bases). In germline, CDR1 is SGHVS, CDR2 FNYEAQ. The CDR3 is 14 amino acids. V was shortened by 3 bases and J by 7 bases, with 10 bases between the two germline ends. The CDR3 here is CASSLQGTNSPLHF. The CDR3 nucleotides are TGTGCCAGCAGCTTGCAGGGGACCAATTCACCCCTCCACTTT. Looking up the rest from reference TRBV7-6 and TRBJ1-6 gives the full variable domain: GAGVSQSPRYKVTKRGQDVALRCDPISGHVSLYWYRQALGQGPEFLTYFNYEAQQDKSGLPNDRFSAERPEGSISTLTIQRTEQRDSAMYRCASSLQGTNSPLHFGNGTRLTVT.

This clonotype was found a few times. This rearrangement joins TRBV6-1 to TRBJ1-1; 12 bases line up with TRBD1. The CDR3 contains 16 residues. Germline loops: CDR1 MNHNS, CDR2 SASEGT. The V gene end was trimmed by 7 bases and the J gene end by 6 bases; junction bases not matched to a gene: 12. CDR3 in amino acids: CASKTGTGGPRAEAFF. CDR3 nucleotide sequence: TGTGCCAGCAAAACCGGGACAGGGGGCCCAAGGGCTGAAGCTTTCTTT.

This clonotype was observed many times. The genes are TRBV15 and TRBJ1-2; D might be TRBD1 (6 bases). CDR3 length: 14 residues. The ends were cut back, 0 bases at V and 5 bases at J, with 10 bases in the middle. The V gene's germline CDR1 is LNHNV and CDR2 YYDKDF (reference sequence). DNA for the CDR3: TGTGCCACCAGCAGAGATGAGGGGGTGTATGGCTACACCTTC. Translation: CATSRDEGVYGYTF.

This chain uses TRBV9 with TRBJ1-3, with a weak D call TRBD1 (5 bases). Germline-derived CDR1 and CDR2 are SGDLS and YYNGEE. Trimming cost V 4 bases and J 7 bases, with 15 bases left between them. The CDR3 is 14 amino acids. CDR3 loop: CASSNRDLANTIYF. For the CDR3, the DNA is TGTGCCAGCAGCAACCGGGACTTGGCGAACACCATATATTTT.

This clonotype occurred many times. V gene TRBV12-3 or TRBV12-4 combines with J gene TRBJ2-2; 8 bases map to TRBD1. The V and J ends lost 6 bases and 6 bases, in that order; junction bases with no gene match: 6. CDR3 length equals 14 residues. The chain's CDR3 is CASSRTGRAGELFF. The CDR3 DNA follows: TGTGCCAGCAGCCGGACAGGGAGAGCCGGGGAGCTGTTTTTT.

This clonotype was counted a few times. The chain recombines TRBV20-1 with TRBJ2-1, with D perhaps matching TRBD2 (5 bases). With 3 bases removed from V and 6 bases from J, the gap between germline ends came to 15 bases. The CDR3 loop spans 14 amino acids. The germline CDR1 and CDR2 sequences are DFQATT and SNEGSKA (reference sequence). The CDR3 nucleotides are TGCAGTGCTAGTAGACTATCCTTGGGCAATGAGCAGTTCTTC. Translating gives CSASRLSLGNEQFF.

This clonotype was counted many times. The chain couples TRBV3-1 to TRBJ2-2, with 7 bases matching TRBD1. Germline CDR1 is LGHDT and CDR2 is YNNKEL (reference sequence). The CDR3 sequence is 19 residues long. The V segment lost 2 bases and the J segment 3 bases; nucleotides outside the gene matches: 15. Here the CDR3 reads CASSQLLTGWRSDTGELFF. The CDR3 DNA reads TGTGCCAGCAGCCAACTCCTGACAGGGTGGAGGAGCGACACCGGGGAGCTGTTTTTT.